The 29 T cell receptor beta chains below all came from one sample that was sequenced in a study of OX40 agonist ivuxolimab in advanced cancers. The library was made by the immunoSEQ multiplex PCR assay. The table was pulled from immuneACCESS by TCRdb, which kept in-frame rearrangements only. Such tables lose some clones; where checked, under half of the loss comes from unresolved V genes, and the rest has no known cause. In this sample the table shows about 40,000 clones, roughly nine tenths of which occur a single time. The ten largest clones represent approximately 5% of the sample. Source: CD4+ or CD8+ T cells sorted from blood, taken in a trial of the OX40 agonist ivuxolimab. The source of these receptors is an adult with an advanced solid tumor such as melanoma, head and neck, liver or kidney cancer.

The genes are TRBV28 and TRBJ2-1; 10 positions agree with TRBD2. This CDR3 is built from 14 residues. Germline V gene sequence: CDR1 MDHEN, CDR2 SYDVKM. J lost 7 bases, V lost 5 bases, and 5 bases had no gene match. The CDR3 spells CASSPGLAANEQFF. The CDR3 region has the DNA TGTGCCAGCAGTCCAGGACTAGCGGCAAATGAGCAGTTCTTC.

The genes are TRBV19 and TRBJ2-3; TRBD1 matches 7 bases. Germline loops: CDR1 LNHDA, CDR2 SQIVND (reference sequence). The CDR3 has 14 residues. The V gene end was trimmed by 5 bases and the J gene end by 3 bases; junction bases not matched to a gene: 5. The CDR3 sequence: CASSPGQATDTQYF. DNA of the CDR3: TGTGCCAGTAGTCCAGGACAGGCTACAGATACGCAGTATTTT.

The gene calls are TRBV5-1 and TRBJ2-1; 11 bases map to TRBD2. J was trimmed by 8 bases and V by 0 bases; bases with no gene match: 4. CDR1 and CDR2 (germline): SGHRS, YFSETQ. This CDR3 is built from 15 residues. CDR3 loop: CASSLGGLAEHEQFF. As DNA, the CDR3 is TGCGCCAGCAGCTTGGGGGGACTAGCGGAACATGAGCAGTTCTTC. The variable domain in full, with the rest retrieved from reference TRBV5-1 and TRBJ2-1, is KAGVTQTPRYLIKTRGQQVTLSCSPISGHRSVSWYQQTPGQGLQFLFEYFSETQRNKGNFPGRFSGRQFSNSRSEMNVSTLELGDSALYLCASSLGGLAEHEQFFGPGTRLTVL.

The chain links TRBV27 to TRBJ2-5; D perhaps matches TRBD2 (6 bases). CDR1 MNHEY and CDR2 SMNVEV come from the germline V gene (reference sequence). The CDR3 is 15 amino acids. The V end lost 8 bases, the J end lost 4 bases, and 20 bases lay between the germline ends. CDR3: CASSSGMGGSETQYF. The CDR3 DNA sequence: TGTGCCAGCTCGTCGGGAATGGGGGGTTCAGAGACCCAGTACTTC.

V usage is TRBV2 and J usage is TRBJ2-1; TRBD2 matches 8 bases. J was trimmed by 7 bases and V by 5 bases; bases with no gene match: 7. The CDR3 consists of 14 residues. Germline CDR1 SNHLY, CDR2 FYNNEI. The chain's CDR3 is CASSSGLVMNEQFF. In nucleotides, the CDR3 is TGTGCCAGCAGTTCGGGACTAGTGATGAATGAGCAGTTCTTC.

The chain combines TRBV19 with TRBJ2-2; 7 bases line up with TRBD1. This CDR3 has 14 residues. Germline CDR1 LNHDA, CDR2 SQIVND (reference sequence). V was pared by 6 bases and J by 0 bases, with 1 base of the junction left unmatched. CDR3 bases: TGTGCCAGTAGCGGACAGGCGAACACCGGGGAGCTGTTTTTT. Encoded protein: CASSGQANTGELFF.

The V gene is TRBV29-1, the J gene TRBJ2-1; the match to TRBD2 covers 8 bases. The V gene end was trimmed by 4 bases and the J gene end by 3 bases; junction bases not matched to a gene: 5. CDR1 SQVTM and CDR2 ANQGSEA come from the germline V gene. The CDR3 totals 14 residues. The CDR3 nucleotides read TGCAGCGTTGTGAGCGGGAGAATCTACAATGAGCAGTTCTTC. Amino acid sequence: CSVVSGRIYNEQFF.

The chain carries TRBV9 and TRBJ2-7; TRBD2 agrees at 11 bases. Germline V gene lookup returns CDR1 SGDLS and CDR2 YYNGEE. V was clipped by 4 bases and J by 5 bases; unmatched bases: 8. The CDR3 totals 15 residues. CDR3 amino acids: CASSTRTSGRDEQYF. The DNA for the CDR3 is TGTGCCAGCAGCACGCGGACTAGCGGGCGGGACGAGCAGTACTTC.

The V call is TRBV18, the J call TRBJ2-1; 8 bases match TRBD2. Germline V CDR1 and CDR2: KGHSH, LQKENI. This CDR3 comprises 16 residues. The ends lost 5 bases at V and 6 bases at J; junction bases unmatched: 12. CDR3 amino acids: CASSTRGSGKLNEQFF. The DNA for the CDR3 is TGTGCCAGCTCAACCCGGGGTAGCGGGAAACTCAATGAGCAGTTCTTC.

The count of this clone is one. The CDR3 sequence: CAWTTYQENTEAFF. The CDR3 DNA reads as TGTGCCTGGACCACATATCAAGAGAACACTGAAGCTTTCTTT. J is TRBJ1-1 and V is TRBV30; D is unresolved. The CDR3 covers 14 residues. Germline loops: CDR1 GTSNPN, CDR2 SVGIG (reference sequence). V was shortened by 4 bases and J by 1 base, with 13 bases between the two germline ends.

The rearrangement links TRBV10-2 to TRBJ2-2; 8 bases fit TRBD1. V was pared by 2 bases and J by 5 bases, with 4 bases of the junction left unmatched. From germline, CDR1 is WSHSY and CDR2 SAAADI. The CDR3 loop spans 15 amino acids. CDR3 sequence reads: CASSEQGAHTGELFF. CDR3 DNA sequence: TGCGCCAGCAGTGAGCAGGGGGCTCATACCGGGGAGCTGTTTTTT.

The chain has TRBV11-3 and TRBJ2-3, with TRBD1 as a possible D gene (5 bases). The germline CDR1 and CDR2 sequences are SGHNT and YENEEA. Trimming shortened V by 5 bases and J by 3 bases, and 15 bases separated the two germline ends. The CDR3 is 15 amino acids. CDR3 sequence (DNA): TGTGCCAGCAGCACCTCAGGGATCCTGACAGATACGCAGTATTTT. It is translated as CASSTSGILTDTQYF.

The count of this clone is one. The rearrangement links TRBV27 to TRBJ2-3; a possible D gene is TRBD2 (6 bases). The germline gives CDR1 MNHEY, CDR2 SMNVEV (reference sequence). The CDR3 loop spans 15 amino acids. Trimming pared 4 bases from V and 1 base from J, leaving 12 bases between. The DNA for the CDR3 is TGTGCCAGCAGTTCCCCCTCGGGGGGCACAGATACGCAGTATTTT. Encoded protein: CASSSPSGGTDTQYF.

The chain joins TRBV7-9 to TRBJ1-1; no clear D gene. The CDR3 is 17 residues long. The V end was cut by 5 bases, the J end by 1 base, with 20 bases between. From germline, CDR1 is SEHNR and CDR2 FQNEAQ (reference sequence). The CDR3: CASSPYWLGAGNTEAFF. CDR3 bases: TGTGCCAGCAGCCCCTATTGGTTGGGAGCGGGGAACACTGAAGCTTTCTTT.

The V call is TRBV14, the J call TRBJ1-3; a possible D gene is TRBD1 (6 bases). The CDR3 has 17 amino acids. V shed 3 bases and J shed 0 bases, with 15 bases lying between them. The germline gives CDR1 SGHDN, CDR2 FVKESK. This chain's CDR3 is CASSQTRGAISGNTIYF. As DNA, the CDR3 is TGTGCCAGCAGCCAGACCCGGGGGGCTATCTCTGGAAACACCATATATTTT.

This chain uses TRBV29-1 with TRBJ2-5; 8 nucleotides agree with TRBD1. V lost 6 bases, J lost 3 bases, and 6 bases stayed unmatched. This CDR3 contains 13 residues. Germline CDR1 SQVTM, CDR2 ANQGSEA. The CDR3 loop reads CSVCETGEETQYF. CDR3 coding DNA: TGCAGCGTCTGTGAGACAGGGGAAGAGACCCAGTACTTC.

V and J are TRBV30 and TRBJ2-3; D is unresolved. With 7 bases removed from V and 0 bases from J, the gap between germline ends came to 2 bases. This CDR3 has 10 amino acids. CDR1 is GTSNPN and CDR2 is SVGIG in the germline V gene (reference sequence). CDR3 DNA sequence: TGTGCCTTAAGCACAGATACGCAGTATTTT. Translated: CALSTDTQYF.

This sequence joins TRBV5-1 and TRBJ2-6, with 7 bases aligning to TRBD1. V lost 4 bases and J lost 2; bases outside the gene matches: 12. From germline, CDR1 is SGHRS and CDR2 YFSETQ. The CDR3 runs to 18 residues. The DNA for the CDR3 is TGCGCCAGCAGCACCCGACAGGGATCGGGTACTGGGGCCAACGTCCTGACTTTC. This encodes CASSTRQGSGTGANVLTF.

The V call is TRBV10-3, the J call TRBJ2-1, with D maybe TRBD1 (6 bases). This CDR3 contains 14 residues. V lost 3 bases and J lost 11, with 17 bases in between. Germline CDR1 reads ENHRY; CDR2 reads SYGVKD. CDR3 region: CAISDELQGRKQFF. For the CDR3, the DNA is TGTGCCATCAGTGACGAATTGCAGGGGAGAAAGCAGTTCTTC.

The V and J genes are TRBV28 and TRBJ2-7; D is unresolved. Trimming removed 3 bases at V and 0 bases at J, with 21 bases between. The germline V gene has CDR1 MDHEN and CDR2 SYDVKM. The CDR3 is made up of 18 amino acids. The CDR3 DNA follows: TGTGCCAGCAGTTTCTCTTATGATGTTTCCGTAAACTCCTACGAGCAGTACTTC. Translated, it gives CASSFSYDVSVNSYEQYF.

DNA of the CDR3: TGTGCCAGCCGCACTAGCGGGGGGGTGACCGGGGAGCTGTTTTTT. Its translation is CASRTSGGVTGELFF. The chain couples TRBV27 to TRBJ2-2; 13 nucleotides align to TRBD2. The CDR3 is 15 residues long. In germline, CDR1 is MNHEY, CDR2 SMNVEV (reference sequence). After removal of 8 bases from V and 5 bases from J, the junction contained 5 bases not matched to a gene.

J is TRBJ2-4 and V is TRBV30; D unclear. This CDR3 comprises 13 residues. From germline, CDR1 is GTSNPN and CDR2 SVGIG (reference sequence). Trimming pared 1 base from V and 8 bases from J, leaving 12 bases between. This CDR3 reads CAWSELGRYIQYF. Written as DNA, the CDR3 is TGTGCCTGGAGTGAGTTGGGCCGCTACATTCAGTACTTC.

This chain connects TRBV9 to TRBJ1-3; no firm D call. Germline CDR1 SGDLS, CDR2 YYNGEE. This CDR3 has 14 residues. V lost 0 bases, J lost 4 bases, and 8 bases lay in between. The CDR3 region is CASSVEGQGNTIYF. CDR3 nucleotide sequence: TGTGCCAGCAGCGTAGAGGGCCAGGGAAACACCATATATTTT.

The V gene is TRBV6-5, the J gene TRBJ2-7; D gene uncertain. V was trimmed by 0 bases and J by 1 base, leaving 7 bases between them. The V gene's germline CDR1 is MNHEY and CDR2 SVGAGI. CDR3 size: 14 residues. In DNA form, the CDR3 reads TGTGCCAGCAGTTACTCGGCAGGTTCCTACGAGCAGTACTTC. Amino acids: CASSYSAGSYEQYF.

The chain uses TRBV6-1 and TRBJ2-2, with TRBD2 matching over 10 bases. This CDR3 contains 15 residues. Trimming removed 6 bases from V and 6 bases from J; junction bases left unmatched: 7. The germline gives CDR1 MNHNS, CDR2 SASEGT. In DNA form, the CDR3 reads TGTGCCAGCAGCGGACCTAGCGGGAGCTCCGGGGAGCTGTTTTTT. Translation gives CASSGPSGSSGELFF.

The chain carries TRBV7-2 and TRBJ2-1, with a tentative D call TRBD2 (6 bases). The V gene's germline CDR1 is SGHTA and CDR2 FQGNSA. V was trimmed by 0 bases and J by 0 bases, leaving 9 bases between them. CDR3 size: 16 residues. CDR3 DNA: TGTGCCAGCAGCTTAGCGCAGGGAGGCTCCTACAATGAGCAGTTCTTC. This translates into CASSLAQGGSYNEQFF.

The chain recombines TRBV6-5 with TRBJ1-1, with 10 bases fitting TRBD1. The CDR3 contains 15 residues. Germline CDR1 reads MNHEY; CDR2 reads SVGAGI. The trim removed 6 bases at V and 4 bases at J, leaving 8 bases unmatched. CDR3 DNA: TGTGCCAGCAGCCGACCCGGGACAGGGGTCACTGAAGCTTTCTTT. Encoded protein: CASSRPGTGVTEAFF.

V is TRBV30 and J is TRBJ1-1, with D unresolved. Trimming removed 1 base at V and 7 bases at J, with 13 bases between. Germline V lookup: CDR1 GTSNPN, CDR2 SVGIG (reference sequence). The CDR3 is 13 residues long. CDR3 amino acids: CAWSGVRPNEAFF. The CDR3 region has the DNA TGTGCCTGGAGTGGGGTGCGACCGAATGAAGCTTTCTTT. The full variable domain, rest sourced from reference TRBV30 and TRBJ1-1, is SQTIHQWPATLVQPVGSPLSLECTVEGTSNPNLYWYRQAAGRGLQLLFYSVGIGQISSEVPQNLSASRPQDRQFILSSKKLLLSDSGFYLCAWSGVRPNEAFFGQGTRLTVV.

The V and J genes are TRBV6-1 and TRBJ1-1; tentatively, D is TRBD1 (6 bases). This CDR3 has 16 amino acids. The V gene lost 3 bases and the J gene lost 5 bases, with 19 bases spanning the gap. CDR1 is MNHNS, CDR2 SASEGT, per germline. The CDR3 loop reads CASSETTGRRRTEAFF. In DNA, the CDR3 is TGTGCCAGCAGTGAGACCACAGGGAGGAGGCGAACTGAAGCTTTCTTT.